Listed here are 30 T cell receptor beta chains from one sample, sequenced in a study of OX40 agonist ivuxolimab in advanced cancers. The method was immunoSEQ multiplex PCR; TCRdb's version includes in-frame clones alone and lacks a portion of them. The data hold about 70,000 clones, with around 88% observed a single time. Sequenced here: CD4+ or CD8+ T cells sorted from blood, sampled in a trial of the OX40 agonist ivuxolimab. All receptors come from an adult with an advanced solid tumor such as melanoma, head and neck, liver or kidney cancer.

The chain recombines TRBV6-6 with TRBJ1-5; D remains ambiguous. V was clipped by 4 bases and J by 6 bases, with 16 bases between them. This CDR3 has 15 residues. CDR1 is MNHNY, CDR2 SVGAGI, per germline (reference sequence). The CDR3 DNA sequence: TGTGCCAGCAGTTTAGGACCCCTGGTAGGTCAGCCCCAGCATTTT. It codes for CASSLGPLVGQPQHF.

The rearrangement uses TRBV30 and TRBJ1-3; D is ambiguous. The V gene's germline CDR1 is GTSNPN and CDR2 SVGIG (reference sequence). V gave up 0 bases and J gave up 4 bases, with 7 bases separating them. The CDR3 loop spans 13 amino acids. The CDR3 DNA reads as TGTGCCTGGAGTGTCGCATCAGGAAACACCATATATTTT. It yields the protein CAWSVASGNTIYF.

This clone was picked up a small number of times. The chain is built from TRBV7-9 and TRBJ2-7; unclear D gene. The CDR3 length is 13 residues. Deletions cut 3 bases from V and 2 bases from J, with 8 bases between. From germline, CDR1 is SEHNR and CDR2 FQNEAQ (reference sequence). The CDR3 coding sequence is TGTGCCAGCAGCTTGACTTTAACCTACGAGCAGTACTTC. This sequence encodes CASSLTLTYEQYF. The full variable domain, completed using reference TRBV7-9 and TRBJ2-7, is DTGVSQNPRHKITKRGQNVTFRCDPISEHNRLYWYRQTLGQGPEFLTYFQNEAQLEKSRLLSDRFSAERPKGSFSTLEIQRTEQGDSAMYLCASSLTLTYEQYFGPGTRLTVT.

The chain recombines TRBV11-3 with TRBJ2-1; weak D call: TRBD1 (8 bases). Germline CDR1 reads SGHNT; CDR2 reads YENEEA. This CDR3 comprises 16 residues. Trimming removed 5 bases at V and 5 bases at J, with 19 bases between. In DNA, the CDR3 is TGTGCCAGCAGCCCGGGAGGCCAGGGGGCGGACAATGAGCAGTTCTTC. Its translation: CASSPGGQGADNEQFF.

CDR3 DNA: TGTGCCAGCAGCAACCCCCCCCAGGGCGACTACGAGCAGTACTTC. Amino acids: CASSNPPQGDYEQYF. The chain combines TRBV7-9 with TRBJ2-7; possible D gene TRBD1, 5 bases. Trimming stripped 5 bases from V and 3 bases from J, with 17 bases between. This CDR3 is 15 amino acids long. Germline V lookup: CDR1 SEHNR, CDR2 FQNEAQ (reference sequence).

This chain uses TRBV11-1 with TRBJ2-1; 9 bases are shared with TRBD2. The CDR3 extends over 15 amino acids. Unmatched junction bases numbered 7, after V lost 2 bases and J lost 8 bases. The germline V gene has CDR1 SGHAT and CDR2 FQDESV (reference sequence). Here the CDR3 reads CASSLSQLAGYEQFF. In DNA form, the CDR3 reads TGTGCCAGCAGCTTATCACAGCTAGCGGGATATGAGCAGTTCTTC.

The chain links TRBV30 to TRBJ1-2; D is ambiguous. V was trimmed by 2 bases and J by 8 bases, leaving 15 bases between them. The germline CDR1 and CDR2 sequences are GTSNPN and SVGIG (reference sequence). CDR3 size: 13 residues. The CDR3 sequence: CAWSFGFRYGYTF. The CDR3, as DNA: TGTGCCTGGAGTTTCGGGTTTCGATACGGCTACACCTTC. Full variable domain (rest looked up from reference TRBV30 and TRBJ1-2): SQTIHQWPATLVQPVGSPLSLECTVEGTSNPNLYWYRQAAGRGLQLLFYSVGIGQISSEVPQNLSASRPQDRQFILSSKKLLLSDSGFYLCAWSFGFRYGYTFGSGTRLTVV.

The rearrangement joins TRBV4-2 to TRBJ1-6; D is possibly TRBD1 (5 bases). Per the germline V gene, CDR1 is LGHNA and CDR2 is YNFKEQ. Trimming removed 0 bases at V and 10 bases at J, with 22 bases between. The CDR3 has 18 residues. DNA of the CDR3: TGTGCCAGCAGCCAAGAAAGGACGGGTCCTCGGGGGAACTCACCCCTCCACTTT. This gives the protein CASSQERTGPRGNSPLHF.

The V gene is TRBV7-2, the J gene TRBJ2-5; TRBD1 matches at 9 bases. The J segment lost 3 bases and the V segment lost 5 bases, leaving 7 bases of the junction unmatched. Germline V gives CDR1 SGHTA, CDR2 FQGNSA. The CDR3 has 15 residues. The CDR3 nucleotides are TGTGCCAGCAGCCCGCGACAGGGGGGGAAAGAGACCCAGTACTTC. As protein: CASSPRQGGKETQYF.

This chain uses TRBV2 with TRBJ2-1; possible D gene TRBD1, 5 bases. The CDR3 is made up of 14 amino acids. Between the trimmed V and J ends, which lost 2 bases and 8 bases, there was a span of 13 bases. Germline V gives CDR1 SNHLY, CDR2 FYNNEI. The CDR3 is CASSERGPVDEQFF. CDR3 bases: TGTGCCAGCAGTGAAAGGGGCCCCGTGGATGAGCAGTTCTTC.

V usage is TRBV5-6 and J usage is TRBJ1-3; a possible D gene is TRBD1 (6 bases). Germline assignment: CDR1 SGHDT and CDR2 YYEEEE. V lost 0 bases to trimming and J lost 0 bases, with 13 bases between them. The CDR3 has 17 amino acids. CDR3 nucleotide sequence: TGTGCCAGCAGCTTGGGGGGGCCAGCTCGCTCTGGAAACACCATATATTTT. Its translation: CASSLGGPARSGNTIYF.

The chain combines TRBV5-1 with TRBJ2-5; 7 bases align to TRBD1. The CDR3 sequence is 15 residues long. Germline V gene data show CDR1 as SGHRS and CDR2 as YFSETQ. V was pared by 0 bases and J by 4 bases, with 6 bases of the junction left unmatched. In DNA, the CDR3 is TGCGCCAGCAGCTTGGGACAGGGCGGTGGAGAGACCCAGTACTTC. This encodes CASSLGQGGGETQYF.

The CDR3: CASGLRPRGRSDTQYF. The CDR3 bases are TGTGCCAGTGGACTCCGTCCCAGGGGGCGGTCAGATACGCAGTATTTT. This rearrangement joins TRBV5-8 to TRBJ2-3; 8 bases fit TRBD1. J was trimmed by 4 bases and V by 8 bases; bases with no gene match: 15. This CDR3 is 16 amino acids long. Per the germline V gene, CDR1 is SGHTS and CDR2 is YDEGEE. Complete variable domain (other parts from reference TRBV5-8 and TRBJ2-3): EAGVTQSPTHLIKTRGQQATLRCSPISGHTSVYWYQQALGLGLQFLLWYDEGEERNRGNFPPRFSGRQFPNYSSELNVNALELEDSALYLCASGLRPRGRSDTQYFGPGTRLTVL.

The chain carries TRBV11-3 and TRBJ1-1; D ambiguous. The V end lost 0 bases, the J end lost 5 bases, and 7 bases lay between the germline ends. The CDR3 loop spans 13 amino acids. CDR1 and CDR2 (germline): SGHNT, YENEEA. In nucleotides, the CDR3 is TGTGCCAGCAGCTTAGACTTGGGAACTGAAGCTTTCTTT. Its translation is CASSLDLGTEAFF.

A word on this clone: The sample holds other DNA sequences that translate to the same CDR3. The rearrangement uses TRBV19 and TRBJ1-5; no clear D. Germline values: CDR1 LNHDA, CDR2 SQIVND (reference sequence). This CDR3 contains 14 residues. Deletions cut 3 bases from V and 2 bases from J, with 8 bases between. Here the CDR3 reads CASSIGQGNQPQHF. CDR3 sequence (DNA): TGTGCCAGTAGTATCGGCCAGGGCAATCAGCCCCAGCATTTT.

The chain's CDR3 is CASSRTWEADTQYF. The CDR3 bases are TGTGCCAGTAGTAGAACGTGGGAGGCAGATACGCAGTATTTT. This chain connects TRBV19 to TRBJ2-3, with a weak D call TRBD2 (6 bases). Germline CDR1 is LNHDA and CDR2 is SQIVND (reference sequence). Trimming removed 4 bases at V and 4 bases at J, with 12 bases between. This CDR3 comprises 14 residues.

J is TRBJ2-7 and V is TRBV11-2, with D perhaps given as TRBD1 or TRBD2 (5 bases each). Germline-derived CDR1 and CDR2 are SGHAT and FQNNGV. This CDR3 has 19 residues. V was clipped by 5 bases and J by 2 bases, with 28 bases between them. The CDR3 is CASSPTRPPVGRWTYEQYF. For the CDR3, the DNA is TGTGCCAGCAGCCCAACGAGACCCCCTGTGGGACGGTGGACCTACGAGCAGTACTTC. Based on the CDR3 plus reference TRBV11-2 and TRBJ2-7, the full variable domain is EAGVAQSPRYKIIEKRQSVAFWCNPISGHATLYWYQQILGQGPKLLIQFQNNGVVDDSQLPKDRFSAERLKGVDSTLKIQPAKLEDSAVYLCASSPTRPPVGRWTYEQYFGPGTRLTVT.

A note on this clone: Other nucleotide sequences from this sample produce the same CDR3. The chain links TRBV9 to TRBJ2-3; 9 nucleotides align to TRBD2. The V segment lost 0 bases and the J segment 5 bases; nucleotides outside the gene matches: 10. The CDR3 extends over 17 amino acids. Germline V CDR1 and CDR2: SGDLS, YYNGEE. DNA of the CDR3: TGTGCCAGCAGCGTAGGTGGCGGGGGGGCAGGGAGAGATACGCAGTATTTT. Its protein product is CASSVGGGGAGRDTQYF.

The count of this clone is one. This chain uses TRBV7-3 with TRBJ2-1; 10 bases agree with TRBD2. The trim removed 2 bases at V and 4 bases at J, leaving 5 bases unmatched. The CDR3 covers 16 residues. Germline V gene data show CDR1 as SGHTA and CDR2 as FQGTGA. CDR3 sequence: CASSLRPGLAYNEQFF. The CDR3 nucleotides read TGTGCCAGCAGCTTACGCCCGGGACTAGCGTACAATGAGCAGTTCTTC.

The CDR3 loop reads CASKRPGHGAEQYF. The CDR3 DNA sequence: TGTGCCAGCAAGCGACCGGGCCATGGAGCGGAGCAGTACTTC. The V call is TRBV27, the J call TRBJ2-7, with no clear D. The V gene lost 7 bases and the J gene lost 7 bases, with 20 bases spanning the gap. CDR3 length equals 14 residues. Germline CDR1 reads MNHEY; CDR2 reads SMNVEV (reference sequence).

The chain is built from TRBV4-1 and TRBJ1-3; D unclear. V was shortened by 1 base and J by 4 bases, with 8 bases between the two germline ends. The CDR3 loop spans 14 amino acids. CDR1 and CDR2 from the germline V gene are MGHRA and YSYEKL. As DNA, the CDR3 is TGCGCCAGCAGCCAAGGGGATAGCGGAAACACCATATATTTT. It is translated as CASSQGDSGNTIYF.

This chain uses TRBV18 with TRBJ2-5; a possible D gene is TRBD2 (6 bases). With 2 bases removed from V and 1 base from J, the gap between germline ends came to 11 bases. CDR1 and CDR2 from the germline V gene are KGHSH and LQKENI. The CDR3 covers 15 residues. The CDR3 DNA follows: TGTGCCAGCTCACCAGGGCAGCGGGCCCAAGAGACCCAGTACTTC. This gives the protein CASSPGQRAQETQYF.

This rearrangement joins TRBV6-6 to TRBJ2-5; the D gene is possibly TRBD1 (6 bases). CDR1 and CDR2 (germline): MNHNY, SVGAGI (reference sequence). This CDR3 is built from 14 residues. V was cut by 0 bases and J by 5 bases, with 10 bases left in between. This CDR3 is CASSYSGGSETQYF. The DNA for the CDR3 is TGTGCCAGCAGTTACTCAGGGGGATCGGAGACCCAGTACTTC.

The chain couples TRBV6-1 to TRBJ2-7; 10 positions agree with TRBD1. Germline V CDR1 and CDR2: MNHNS, SASEGT. V gave up 2 bases and J gave up 0 bases; unmatched junction bases: 7. CDR3 length: 17 amino acids. The CDR3 DNA is TGTGCCAGCAGTGAATTAGGTAGGGACAGGGGCTCCTACGAGCAGTACTTC. This translates into CASSELGRDRGSYEQYF.

The chain links TRBV7-9 to TRBJ2-1; D gene unclear. V was trimmed by 1 base and J by 10 bases, leaving 8 bases between them. This CDR3 spans 12 amino acids. Germline CDR1 SEHNR, CDR2 FQNEAQ (reference sequence). CDR3 residues: CASSLVGEEQFF. For the CDR3, the DNA is TGTGCCAGCAGCTTAGTCGGTGAAGAGCAGTTCTTC.

The chain employs TRBV7-9 and TRBJ2-7; D may correspond to TRBD1 or TRBD2 (5 bases each). CDR3 length: 15 residues. Germline loops: CDR1 SEHNR, CDR2 FQNEAQ (reference sequence). V was clipped by 3 bases and J by 2 bases, with 14 bases between them. In DNA, the CDR3 is TGTGCCAGCAGCTTTATCGGGGCGGAGACCTACGAGCAGTACTTC. Its protein is CASSFIGAETYEQYF. The entire variable domain, with the rest obtained from reference TRBV7-9 and TRBJ2-7, is as follows: DTGVSQNPRHKITKRGQNVTFRCDPISEHNRLYWYRQTLGQGPEFLTYFQNEAQLEKSRLLSDRFSAERPKGSFSTLEIQRTEQGDSAMYLCASSFIGAETYEQYFGPGTRLTVT.

The chain combines TRBV6-5 with TRBJ1-1; 7 positions agree with TRBD1. J was trimmed by 0 bases and V by 6 bases; bases with no gene match: 4. The CDR3 runs to 14 residues. CDR1 is MNHEY, CDR2 SVGAGI, per germline. In nucleotides, the CDR3 is TGTGCCAGCAGACAAGGACAGGTGAACACTGAAGCTTTCTTT. As protein: CASRQGQVNTEAFF.

This clone was recorded once. This rearrangement joins TRBV5-1 to TRBJ2-7, with D unclear. The CDR3 sequence is 12 residues long. CDR1 is SGHRS and CDR2 is YFSETQ in the germline V gene. V lost 4 bases and J 3 bases, leaving 8 bases between the germline ends. CDR3 sequence: CASSENSYEQYF. CDR3 nucleotides: TGCGCCAGCAGCGAGAATAGCTACGAGCAGTACTTC.

In its sample, this clone was seen once. V usage is TRBV11-2 and J usage is TRBJ2-2; D perhaps matches TRBD1 (7 bases). Germline V lookup: CDR1 SGHAT, CDR2 FQNNGV. With 9 bases removed from V and 3 bases from J, the gap between germline ends came to 26 bases. CDR3 length: 18 residues. The chain's CDR3 is CASSRGKIGTEDTGELFF. CDR3 in DNA: TGTGCCAGTTCACGGGGGAAAATCGGGACAGAGGACACCGGGGAGCTGTTTTTT.

V gene TRBV19 combines with J gene TRBJ2-5; TRBD2 might be the D (8 bases). Germline CDR1 and CDR2: LNHDA and SQIVND (reference sequence). The ends were cut back, 8 bases at V and 5 bases at J, with 30 bases in the middle. CDR3 length: 18 residues. As DNA, the CDR3 is TGTGCCAGTTCCAGGGGGGCGACTAGCGATTCAGGCGGGGAGACCCAGTACTTC. It translates to CASSRGATSDSGGETQYF. The full variable domain, in which reference TRBV19 and TRBJ2-5 provide the parts outside the CDR3, is DGGITQSPKYLFRKEGQNVTLSCEQNLNHDAMYWYRQDPGQGLRLIYYSQIVNDFQKGDIAEGYSVSREKKESFPLTVTSAQKNPTAFYLCASSRGATSDSGGETQYFGPGTRLLVL.